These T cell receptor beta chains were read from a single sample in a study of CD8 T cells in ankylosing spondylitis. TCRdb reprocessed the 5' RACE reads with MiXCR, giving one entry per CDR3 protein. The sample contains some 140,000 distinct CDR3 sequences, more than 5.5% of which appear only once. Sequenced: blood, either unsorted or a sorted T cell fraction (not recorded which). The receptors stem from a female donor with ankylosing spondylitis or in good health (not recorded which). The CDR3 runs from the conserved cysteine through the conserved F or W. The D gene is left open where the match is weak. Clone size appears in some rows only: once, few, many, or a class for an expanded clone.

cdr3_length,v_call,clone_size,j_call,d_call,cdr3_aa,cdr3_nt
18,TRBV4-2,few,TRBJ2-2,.,CASSQEGPGALDTGELFF,TGTGCCAGCAGCCAAGAAGGGCCAGGGGCTTTGGACACCGGGGAGCTGTTTTTT
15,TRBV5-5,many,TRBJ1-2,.,CASSLSASINYGYTF,TGTGCCAGCAGCTTGTCTGCCAGTATTAACTATGGCTACACCTTC
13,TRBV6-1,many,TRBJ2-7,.,CASSGPPGVEQYF,TGTGCCAGCAGTGGGCCCCCAGGGGTTGAGCAGTACTTC
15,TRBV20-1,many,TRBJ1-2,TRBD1,CSARGRDRGAYGYTF,TGCAGTGCTAGAGGACGGGACAGGGGGGCCTATGGCTACACCTTC
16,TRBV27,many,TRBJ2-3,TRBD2,CASSPLAGWDTDTQYF,TGTGCCAGCAGTCCTCTAGCGGGGTGGGACACAGATACGCAGTATTTT
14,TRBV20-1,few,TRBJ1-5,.,CSARGGRGNQPQHF,TGCAGTGCTAGGGGTGGTCGGGGCAATCAGCCCCAGCATTTT
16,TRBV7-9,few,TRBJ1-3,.,CASSLQGPSSGNTIYF,TGTGCCAGCAGCTTACAGGGACCCAGCTCTGGAAACACCATATATTTT
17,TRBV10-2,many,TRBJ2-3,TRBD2,CASSESGAGGPTDTQYF,TGCGCCAGCAGTGAGTCAGGAGCGGGGGGGCCCACAGATACGCAGTATTTT
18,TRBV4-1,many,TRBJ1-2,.,CASSQEGQGPSPRDGYTF,TGCGCCAGCAGCCAAGAAGGGCAGGGTCCAAGCCCCCGAGATGGCTACACCTTC
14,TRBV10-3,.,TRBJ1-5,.,CAISEGAVNQPQHF,TGTGCCATCAGTGAAGGGGCAGTCAATCAGCCCCAGCATTTT
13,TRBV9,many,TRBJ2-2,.,CASSVTGTGELFF,TGTGCCAGCAGCGTAACAGGTACCGGGGAGCTGTTTTTT
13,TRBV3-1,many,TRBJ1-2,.,CASSQVRAEGYTF,TGTGCCAGCAGCCAAGTGCGGGCTGAGGGCTACACCTTC
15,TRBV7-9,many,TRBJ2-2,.,CASSLLVPNTGELFF,TGTGCCAGCAGCTTATTGGTCCCGAACACCGGGGAGCTGTTTTTT
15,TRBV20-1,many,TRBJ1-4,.,CSARRAATTNEKLFF,TGCAGTGCTAGAAGGGCAGCCACAACTAATGAAAAACTGTTTTTT
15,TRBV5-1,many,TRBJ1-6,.,CASGNKGPDNSPLHF,TGCGCCAGCGGAAACAAGGGGCCAGATAATTCACCCCTCCACTTT
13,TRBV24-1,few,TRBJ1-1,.,CATSGRTSTEAFF,TGTGCCACCAGTGGGAGGACAAGCACTGAAGCTTTCTTT
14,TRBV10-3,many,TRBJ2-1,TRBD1,CAITRQGAVDEQFF,TGTGCCATCACCAGACAGGGGGCGGTGGATGAGCAGTTCTTC
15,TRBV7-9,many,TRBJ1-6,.,CASSLNGQYNSPLHF,TGTGCCAGCAGCTTAAATGGACAGTATAATTCACCCCTCCACTTT
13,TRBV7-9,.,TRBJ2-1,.,CASSQKSWDEQFF,TGTGCCAGCAGCCAGAAAAGTTGGGATGAGCAGTTCTTC
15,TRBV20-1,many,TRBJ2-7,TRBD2,CSARAVAGATYEQYF,TGCAGTGCTAGGGCAGTAGCGGGGGCCACCTACGAGCAGTACTTC
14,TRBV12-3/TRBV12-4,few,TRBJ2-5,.,CASSLGVATETQYF,TGTGCCAGCAGTTTAGGCGTGGCTACAGAGACCCAGTACTTC
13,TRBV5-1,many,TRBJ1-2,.,CASRAESRYGYTF,TGCGCCAGCAGGGCAGAGAGCCGTTATGGCTACACCTTC
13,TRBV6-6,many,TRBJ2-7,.,CASSLGVGYEQYF,TGTGCCAGCAGTTTGGGGGTAGGGTACGAGCAGTACTTC
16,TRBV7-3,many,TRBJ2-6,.,CASSFGRQTGANVLTF,TGTGCCAGCAGCTTTGGCAGGCAGACTGGGGCCAACGTCCTGACTTTC
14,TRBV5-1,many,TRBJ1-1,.,CASSLEEGWTEAFF,TGCGCCAGCAGCTTGGAAGAAGGGTGGACTGAAGCTTTCTTT
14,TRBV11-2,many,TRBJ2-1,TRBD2,CASSFGGSGGEQFF,TGTGCCAGCAGCTTCGGGGGCAGCGGGGGGGAGCAGTTCTTC
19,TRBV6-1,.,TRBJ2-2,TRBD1,CASSLLTRGQGRVAGELFF,TGTGCCAGCAGCCTACTGACCCGAGGACAGGGACGAGTAGCCGGGGAGCTGTTTTTT
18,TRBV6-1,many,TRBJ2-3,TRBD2,CASSAGLGSGGATDTQYF,TGTGCCAGCAGCGCAGGACTAGGGAGCGGGGGGGCCACAGATACGCAGTATTTT